These T cell receptor beta chains were read from a single sample in a study of OX40 agonist ivuxolimab in advanced cancers. Some clones are missing from TCRdb's copy, which holds only in-frame ones; the method was immunoSEQ multiplex PCR. In the table there are approximately 69,000 clones, 90% of which are singletons. The sequences come from CD4+ or CD8+ T cells sorted from blood, collected in a trial of the OX40 agonist ivuxolimab. The receptors originated from an adult with an advanced solid tumor such as melanoma, head and neck, liver or kidney cancer. Each CDR3 is given with its conserved first and last residue.

CDR3 protein: CASGSLFDNEQFF; CDR3 length: 13; V gene: TRBV7-9; J gene: TRBJ2-1
CDR3 protein: CSAKTNSNQPQHF; CDR3 length: 13; V gene: TRBV29-1; J gene: TRBJ1-5
CDR3 protein: CTSRQLHTEAFF; CDR3 length: 12; V gene: TRBV1; J gene: TRBJ1-1
CDR3 protein: CASSDFGGRPAFF; CDR3 length: 13; V gene: TRBV25-1; J gene: TRBJ1-1
CDR3 protein: CASSRPGQRNTEAFF; CDR3 length: 15; V gene: TRBV6-5; J gene: TRBJ1-1
CDR3 protein: CAWSVRRTPNTEAFF; CDR3 length: 15; V gene: TRBV30; J gene: TRBJ1-1
CDR3 protein: CASSFSGPETQYF; CDR3 length: 13; V gene: TRBV27; J gene: TRBJ2-5
CDR3 protein: CASSNRQEGSHEQYF; CDR3 length: 15; V gene: TRBV7-2; J gene: TRBJ2-7
CDR3 protein: CASSLRPDFPDTQYF; CDR3 length: 15; V gene: TRBV7-2; J gene: TRBJ2-3
CDR3 protein: CASSSRGREKLFF; CDR3 length: 13; V gene: TRBV6-6; J gene: TRBJ1-4
CDR3 protein: CASSGLYNEQFF; CDR3 length: 12; V gene: TRBV2; J gene: TRBJ2-1
CDR3 protein: CTSSQQRLWGGGRAYEQYF; CDR3 length: 19; V gene: TRBV1; J gene: TRBJ2-7
CDR3 protein: CASSPRGGPNQPQHF; CDR3 length: 15; V gene: TRBV18; J gene: TRBJ1-5
CDR3 protein: CASSPTPTRGTEAFF; CDR3 length: 15; V gene: TRBV7-3; J gene: TRBJ1-1
CDR3 protein: CASSQDHRGGRSYF; CDR3 length: 14; V gene: TRBV4-1; J gene: TRBJ2-4